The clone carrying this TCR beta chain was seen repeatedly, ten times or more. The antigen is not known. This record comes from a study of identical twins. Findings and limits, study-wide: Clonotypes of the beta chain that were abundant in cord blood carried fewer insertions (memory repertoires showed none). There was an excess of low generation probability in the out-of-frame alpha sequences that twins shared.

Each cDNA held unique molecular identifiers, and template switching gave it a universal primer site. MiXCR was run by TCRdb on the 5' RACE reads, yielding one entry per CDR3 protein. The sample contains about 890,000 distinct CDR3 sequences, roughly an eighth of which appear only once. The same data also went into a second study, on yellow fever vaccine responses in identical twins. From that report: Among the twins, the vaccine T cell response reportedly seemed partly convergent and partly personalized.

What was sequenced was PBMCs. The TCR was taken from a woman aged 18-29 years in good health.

The CDR3 is CASSRVLGYEQYV. CDR3 sequence (DNA): TGCGCCAGCAGCCGGGTCTTGGGATACGAGCAGTACGTC. This sequence joins TRBV4-1 and TRBJ2-7, with D unclear. V lost 4 bases and J lost 4, with 11 bases in between. Germline V gene data show CDR1 as MGHRA and CDR2 as YSYEKL. This CDR3 contains 13 residues.